The T cell receptor (gamma chain) under discussion was sequenced for a study of γδ T cells in repeated Plasmodium falciparum infection. Gammadelta T cells were flow-sorted from PBMC into Vgamma9/Vdelta2+ and Vdelta2-negative populations for bulk analysis. This CDR3 comprises 16 residues. Germline CDR1 EGSNGY, CDR2 YDSYNSKV. TCRdb applied CATT to the multiplex PCR reads for clone calling. The sample holds some 32,000 gamma-chain clones, 1.4% to 1.5% seen once. This clone was detected ten times or more. The TCRdb record carries a much larger clone's protein, which differs from this DNA's translation at residue 14; a read error is the likely cause, and the protein listed here is the DNA translation.

The receptor was isolated from a pool of human donors (malaria-infected and uninfected, not separated). Sequencing was performed on gamma-delta T cells from blood. The rearrangement links TRGV2 to TRGJP2. The CDR3 DNA is TGTGCCACCTGGGACGGGCGTAGAGGTAGTGATTGGATCAGGACGTTT. Translating gives CATWDGRRGSDWIRTF.